Each of the 20 T cell receptor beta chains below was sequenced from the same sample in a study of T cells in Graves' hyperthyroidism and ophthalmopathy (dated by TCRdb to about 2019). Library method: multiplex PCR. The listed sequencing device is Illumina HiSeq 2000. Amplification of TCR beta CDR3 regions was carried out from RNA transcripts. The TCR CDR3 was subjected to a first round of RT-PCR using the HTBI primer set and the Qiagen OneStep RT-PCR kit. TCRdb redid the processing of the public reads, applying fastp at Q25 and MiXCR, and retained in-frame beta chains. When rows share a CDR3 protein, they turn into one entry using the most common DNA and genes. This sample lists fewer than 450,000 distinct CDR3 sequences; about a sixth were detected once. The top ten constitute around a third of the sample. Sequencing was carried out using blood. All receptors come from a woman aged 25 to 39 with Graves' hyperthyroidism that later progressed to Graves' ophthalmopathy.

The chain uses TRBV11-1 and TRBJ2-3, with D maybe TRBD1 (5 bases). The CDR3 has 14 residues. Deletions cut 5 bases from V and 2 bases from J, with 11 bases between. Germline CDR1 reads SGHAT; CDR2 reads FQDESV (reference sequence). The CDR3 DNA sequence: TGTGCCAGCAGCACGACAGACGCCACAGATACGCAGTATTTT. Protein: CASSTTDATDTQYF.

This clonotype was observed at least ten times. The gene calls are TRBV27 and TRBJ2-3; D might be TRBD2 (6 bases). CDR3 length: 14 residues. Germline CDR1 and CDR2: MNHEY and SMNVEV (reference sequence). The V end lost 3 bases, the J end lost 4 bases, and 11 bases lay between the germline ends. DNA of the CDR3: TGTGCCAGCAGTTTCGTCGGGGAGGCAGATACGCAGTATTTT. It is translated as CASSFVGEADTQYF.

This clonotype was found many times. The genes are TRBV10-2 and TRBJ2-7; D is possibly TRBD1 (5 bases). Trimming removed 6 bases from V and 1 base from J, with 10 bases in between. Germline lookup yields CDR1 WSHSY and CDR2 SAAADI. This CDR3 comprises 13 residues. This chain's CDR3 is CASSQGPSYEQYF. CDR3 sequence (DNA): TGCGCCAGCAGCCAGGGCCCATCCTACGAGCAGTACTTC.

This clonotype came up many times. The rearrangement joins TRBV11-2 to TRBJ2-1; 10 positions agree with TRBD2. Germline-derived CDR1 and CDR2 are SGHAT and FQNNGV. This CDR3 spans 16 amino acids. Trimming removed 6 bases from V and 4 bases from J; junction bases left unmatched: 9. The CDR3 sequence is CASRRRASGRYNEQFF. For the CDR3, the DNA is TGTGCCAGCAGAAGGCGGGCTAGCGGGAGATACAATGAGCAGTTCTTC.

This chain connects TRBV6-2 or TRBV6-3 to TRBJ2-7, with TRBD1 matching over 8 bases. The CDR3 has 17 amino acids. Losses at the gene ends were 2 bases for V and 0 bases for J; bases not matched to a gene: 9. Germline V gene lookup returns CDR1 MNHEY and CDR2 SVGEGT. In nucleotides, the CDR3 is TGTGCCAGCAGTTACGGACAGGGCATTCGGCTCTCCTACGAGCAGTACTTC. The encoded protein is CASSYGQGIRLSYEQYF.

This clonotype was detected ten times or more. The chain joins TRBV5-6 to TRBJ1-1; D call uncertain. V dropped 0 bases and J dropped 5 bases, with 8 bases sitting between them. Germline V lookup: CDR1 SGHDT, CDR2 YYEEEE. The CDR3 loop spans 13 amino acids. CDR3 in amino acids: CASSLGPRTEAFF. CDR3 bases: TGTGCCAGCAGCTTGGGCCCAAGGACTGAAGCTTTCTTT. The full variable domain, completed using reference TRBV5-6 and TRBJ1-1, is DAGVTQSPTHLIKTRGQQVTLRCSPKSGHDTVSWYQQALGQGPQFIFQYYEEEERQRGNFPDRFSGHQFPNYSSELNVNALLLGDSALYLCASSLGPRTEAFFGQGTRLTVV.

This clonotype was recorded many times. This chain links TRBV20-1 with TRBJ1-5; 8 bases are shared with TRBD1. The CDR3 consists of 13 residues. The V segment lost 3 bases and the J segment 7 bases; nucleotides outside the gene matches: 5. Germline CDR1 is DFQATT and CDR2 is SNEGSKA (reference sequence). CDR3: CSAREDRGQPQHF. The CDR3 DNA follows: TGCAGTGCTAGGGAAGACAGGGGCCAGCCCCAGCATTTT.

CDR3: CASSLVLGTTTNEKLFF. For the CDR3, the DNA is TGCGCCAGCAGCTTGGTCCTCGGGACAACAACTAATGAAAAACTGTTTTTT. The chain has TRBV5-1 and TRBJ1-4; D might be TRBD1 (6 bases). The germline CDR1 and CDR2 sequences are SGHRS and YFSETQ. Deletions cut 0 bases from V and 0 bases from J, with 12 bases between. The CDR3 has 17 residues.

V is TRBV11-2 and J is TRBJ2-7; D gene unclear. V was shortened by 9 bases and J by 5 bases, with 17 bases between the two germline ends. The CDR3 loop spans 13 amino acids. Germline values: CDR1 SGHAT, CDR2 FQNNGV. Here the CDR3 reads CASRRKLENEQYF. The CDR3 coding sequence is TGTGCCAGTCGGCGTAAGTTGGAAAACGAGCAGTACTTC.

This clonotype appeared many times. The chain links TRBV7-2 to TRBJ2-7, with TRBD1 identical over 8 bases. The CDR3 contains 15 residues. Germline V gene data show CDR1 as SGHTA and CDR2 as FQGNSA. Losses at the gene ends were 5 bases for V and 2 bases for J; bases not matched to a gene: 8. The CDR3 sequence: CASSERYRGTYEQYF. CDR3 DNA: TGTGCCAGCAGCGAACGTTACAGGGGGACCTACGAGCAGTACTTC.

The chain has TRBV29-1 and TRBJ2-1; D unclear. Germline-derived CDR1 and CDR2 are SQVTM and ANQGSEA. V lost 7 bases and J lost 6, with 7 bases in between. There are 10 residues in the CDR3. In DNA form, the CDR3 reads TGCAGCGCCTCGGTCAATGAGCAGTTCTTC. As protein: CSASVNEQFF.

Ten or more counts support this clonotype. The rearrangement links TRBV28 to TRBJ1-5; D not resolved. The CDR3 consists of 14 residues. Deletions cut 3 bases from V and 0 bases from J, with 6 bases between. In germline, CDR1 is MDHEN, CDR2 SYDVKM. The CDR3 is CASSFSYSNQPQHF. CDR3 DNA sequence: TGTGCCAGCAGTTTTAGTTATAGCAATCAGCCCCAGCATTTT.

The V gene is TRBV2, the J gene TRBJ1-6; D is possibly TRBD1 (5 bases). The CDR3 spans 13 residues. The ends were cut back, 9 bases at V and 6 bases at J, with 12 bases in the middle. Germline CDR1 and CDR2: SNHLY and FYNNEI. CDR3 DNA: TGTGCCAGTAACAGGCCCGCTAATTCACCCCTCCACTTT. Protein product: CASNRPANSPLHF.

The table lists this clonotype with a count of one. Just one base apart from a much larger clone, this may be a read error. The chain links TRBV2 to TRBJ2-4; TRBD1 matches 9 bases. The ends lost 9 bases at V and 2 bases at J; junction bases unmatched: 5. The CDR3 totals 14 residues. Germline V CDR1 and CDR2: SNHLY, FYNNEI. CDR3: CASDGQGTKNIQYF. The DNA for the CDR3 is TGTGCCAGTGACGGACAGGGGACCAAAAACATTCAGTACTTC.

This clonotype was seen at least ten times. The chain joins TRBV9 to TRBJ1-1; TRBD1 is a possible D gene (6 bases). CDR1 SGDLS and CDR2 YYNGEE come from the germline V gene. Trimming stripped 4 bases from V and 0 bases from J, with 19 bases between. The CDR3 covers 17 residues. As DNA, the CDR3 is TGTGCCAGCAGCCCCCTACCCGGGGGCGGCATGAACACTGAAGCTTTCTTT. Translated, it gives CASSPLPGGGMNTEAFF.

This clonotype was seen more than once but under ten times. The DNA for the CDR3 is TGCAGTGCAAGGACCCTAGACGCCGGGGAGCTGTTTTTT. The encoded protein is CSARTLDAGELFF. The chain couples TRBV20-1 to TRBJ2-2; D is ambiguous. The CDR3 spans 13 residues. From germline, CDR1 is DFQATT and CDR2 SNEGSKA (reference sequence). V lost 6 bases and J 6 bases, leaving 14 bases between the germline ends.

About this clonotype itself: Germline is not matched at one junction end, which may reflect a read error. This sequence joins TRBV5-1 and TRBJ1-6; perhaps TRBD1 as D (6 bases). The CDR3 consists of 14 residues. CDR1 is SGHRS and CDR2 is YFSETQ in the germline V gene. CDR3 amino acids: CARSLRPGDSPLHF. Here the CDR3 DNA reads TGCGCCAGGAGCTTGCGACCAGGGGATTCGCCCCTCCACTTT.

The chain uses TRBV19 and TRBJ2-1; 9 bases map to TRBD2. Unmatched junction bases numbered 5, after V lost 3 bases and J lost 2 bases. In germline, CDR1 is LNHDA, CDR2 SQIVND (reference sequence). The CDR3 runs to 16 residues. CDR3 bases: TGTGCCAGTAGTATTTCAGCGGGAGGAACCTACAATGAGCAGTTCTTC. This sequence encodes CASSISAGGTYNEQFF.

The V gene is TRBV10-3, the J gene TRBJ2-6; no clear D. Germline loops: CDR1 ENHRY, CDR2 SYGVKD. CDR3 length equals 17 residues. V was trimmed by 7 bases and J by 3 bases, leaving 19 bases between them. The CDR3 is CAINPGRIGFGANVLTF. In nucleotides, the CDR3 is TGTGCCATCAACCCGGGCAGGATCGGGTTTGGGGCCAACGTCCTGACTTTC.

CDR3 coding DNA: TGTGCCAGCAGCTTTGGCCAGGGGAGCTCCTACGAGCAGTACTTC. It encodes CASSFGQGSSYEQYF. The V gene is TRBV7-2, the J gene TRBJ2-7; D may be TRBD1 (6 bases). Trimming removed 3 bases from V and 0 bases from J, with 12 bases in between. CDR3 length: 15 amino acids. Germline values: CDR1 SGHTA, CDR2 FQGNSA.